This T cell receptor beta chain was captured in a study of radiotherapy plus CTLA-4 blockade in lung cancer. Looking at the study overall: Of all patients, under 20% responded objectively and around 31% showed disease control.

Sequencing was performed with immunoSEQ multiplex PCR; in TCRdb, only in-frame clones are kept and a portion is missing. The table records about 80,000 clones, approximately 80% of them present only once. The V and J ends lost 0 bases and 1 base respectively, with 4 bases between them. Per germline, CDR1 SGHRS and CDR2 YFSETQ. This CDR3 spans 13 amino acids. About this clone itself: Its antigen is unknown.

General study findings and limits: In blood, tumor-derived TCR clones expanded after radiotherapy plus ipilimumab. Reportedly, early blood T cell clone dynamics best predicted response, with interferon-beta.

Sequencing used peripheral blood, obtained from a patient treated with radiotherapy plus ipilimumab. The receptor comes from a human donor with non-small cell lung cancer who had stable disease on radiotherapy plus ipilimumab. This sequence joins TRBV5-1 and TRBJ2-5; unclear D gene. CDR3 coding DNA: TGCGCCAGCAGCTTGGGGATCCAAGAGACCCAGTACTTC. This encodes CASSLGIQETQYF.